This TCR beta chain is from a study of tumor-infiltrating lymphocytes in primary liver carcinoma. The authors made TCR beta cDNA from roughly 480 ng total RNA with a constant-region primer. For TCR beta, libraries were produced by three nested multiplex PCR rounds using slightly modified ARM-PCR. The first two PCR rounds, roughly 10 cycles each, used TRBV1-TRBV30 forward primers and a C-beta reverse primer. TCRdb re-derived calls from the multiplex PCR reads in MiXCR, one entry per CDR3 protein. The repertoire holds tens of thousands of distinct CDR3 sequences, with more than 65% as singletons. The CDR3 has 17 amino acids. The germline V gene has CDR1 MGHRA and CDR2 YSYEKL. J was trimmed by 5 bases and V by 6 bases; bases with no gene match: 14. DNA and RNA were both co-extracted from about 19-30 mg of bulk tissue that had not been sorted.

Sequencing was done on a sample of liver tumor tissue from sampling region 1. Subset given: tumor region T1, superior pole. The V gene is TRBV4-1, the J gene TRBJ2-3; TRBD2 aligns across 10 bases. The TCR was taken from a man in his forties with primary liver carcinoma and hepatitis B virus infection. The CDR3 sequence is CASSLASGSSNRDTQYF. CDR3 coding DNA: TGCGCCAGCAGTCTGGCTAGCGGGAGCTCAAACAGAGATACGCAGTATTTT.